This TCR beta chain stems from a study of blood T cells in healthy people across ages. Next came a second PCR, run for about 6 to 12 cycles, which used a sample-barcoded 5' primer along with a J-beta primer mix. From the 5' RACE reads, TCRdb called clonotypes with MiXCR, one entry per CDR3 protein. Among 1.5 million to 2 million distinct CDR3 sequences listed, approximately 50% were seen once. In regard to this clonotype: The antigen remains unidentified.

Study findings and constraints: Leaving the PBMCs unsorted stopped any conclusive comparison of naive versus antigen-experienced cells.

The germline gives CDR1 SNHLY, CDR2 FYNNEI. The CDR3 length is 13 residues. Trimming removed 10 bases from V and 2 bases from J, with 14 bases in between. This sequence originates from a woman between 40 and 55 years old in good health. The chain carries TRBV2 and TRBJ1-2; D might be TRBD1 (6 bases). The source material was blood. The CDR3: CAIQGGLNYGYTF. The DNA of the CDR3 is TGTGCCATCCAAGGGGGGCTAAACTATGGCTACACCTTC.